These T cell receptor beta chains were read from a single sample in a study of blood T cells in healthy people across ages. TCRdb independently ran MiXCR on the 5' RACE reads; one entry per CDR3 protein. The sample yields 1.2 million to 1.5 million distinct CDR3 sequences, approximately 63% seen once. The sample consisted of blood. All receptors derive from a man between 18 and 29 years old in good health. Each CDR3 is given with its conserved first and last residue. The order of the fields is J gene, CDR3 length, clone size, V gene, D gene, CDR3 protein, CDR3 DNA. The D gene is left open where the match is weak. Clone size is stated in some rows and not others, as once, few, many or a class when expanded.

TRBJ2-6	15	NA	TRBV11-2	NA	CASSAGLSGANVLTF	TGTGCCAGCAGCGCCGGCCTCTCTGGGGCCAACGTCCTGACTTTC
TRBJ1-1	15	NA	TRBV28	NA	CASSSAPRGNAEAFF	TGTGCCAGCAGTTCGGCCCCTAGGGGCAACGCTGAAGCTTTCTTT
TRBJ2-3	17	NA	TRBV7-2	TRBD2	CASSASSGLARADTQYF	TGCGCCAGCAGCGCCTCTTCGGGACTAGCTAGGGCAGATACGCAGTATTTT
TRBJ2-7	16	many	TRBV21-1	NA	CASSNWSGGNDYEQYF	TGTGCCAGCAGCAACTGGTCAGGGGGGAACGACTACGAGCAGTACTTC
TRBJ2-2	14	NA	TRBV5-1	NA	CASSLQGWAGELFF	TGCGCCAGCAGCTTACAGGGTTGGGCCGGGGAGCTGTTTTTT
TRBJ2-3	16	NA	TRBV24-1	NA	CATSDLSEDGTDTQYF	TGTGCCACCAGTGATTTGTCCGAGGATGGGACAGATACGCAGTATTTT
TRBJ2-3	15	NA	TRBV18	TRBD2	CASSPWREGTYTQYF	TGTGCCAGCTCACCATGGCGGGAGGGCACGTATACGCAGTATTTT
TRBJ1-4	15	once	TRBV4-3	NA	CASSPTQGRGGKLFF	TGCGCCAGCAGCCCCACGCAGGGGCGCGGAGGGAAACTGTTTTTT
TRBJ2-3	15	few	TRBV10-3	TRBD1	CAISNRDRGTDTQYF	TGTGCCATCAGCAACCGGGACAGGGGCACAGATACGCAGTATTTT
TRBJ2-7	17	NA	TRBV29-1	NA	CSVEDRFKTRNIYEQYF	TGCAGCGTTGAAGATCGATTTAAAACTAGAAACATCTACGAGCAGTACTTC
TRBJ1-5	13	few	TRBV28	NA	CASDLGGRQPQHF	TGTGCCAGCGACCTAGGGGGGCGTCAGCCCCAGCATTTT
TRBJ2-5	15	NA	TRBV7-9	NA	CASSLYSRGKETQYF	TGTGCCAGCAGCTTATACTCCCGGGGGAAGGAGACCCAGTACTTC
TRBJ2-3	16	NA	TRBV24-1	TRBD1	CATSDLMGQGTDTQYF	TGTGCCACCAGTGATTTGATGGGACAGGGCACAGATACGCAGTATTTT
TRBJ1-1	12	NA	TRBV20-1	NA	CSAAIGNTEAFF	TGCAGTGCCGCTATAGGGAACACTGAAGCTTTCTTT
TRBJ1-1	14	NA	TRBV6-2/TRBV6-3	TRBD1	CASSWPGGLVEAFF	TGTGCCAGCAGTTGGCCAGGGGGCCTGGTTGAAGCTTTCTTT
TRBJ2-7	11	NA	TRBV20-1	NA	CSAATAYEQYF	TGCAGTGCTGCCACGGCCTACGAGCAGTACTTC
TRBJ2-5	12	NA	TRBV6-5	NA	CATRTAQETQYF	TGTGCCACTAGGACAGCCCAAGAGACCCAGTACTTC
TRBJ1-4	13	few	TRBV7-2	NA	CASSLGTFGGLFF	TGTGCCAGCAGCTTAGGGACATTCGGAGGACTGTTTTTT
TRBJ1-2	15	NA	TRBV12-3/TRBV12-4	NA	CASSLEVLGQHGYTF	TGTGCCAGCAGTTTAGAGGTGTTGGGACAACATGGCTACACCTTC
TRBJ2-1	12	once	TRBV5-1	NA	CASRSSGNEQFF	TGCGCCAGCAGGAGTAGCGGCAATGAGCAGTTCTTC
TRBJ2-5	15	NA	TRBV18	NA	CASSPRGTVSETQYF	TGTGCCAGCTCACCAAGGGGAACGGTGTCGGAGACCCAGTACTTC
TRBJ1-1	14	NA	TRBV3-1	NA	CASSHIGPNTEAFF	TGTGCCAGCAGCCATATAGGGCCTAACACTGAAGCTTTCTTT
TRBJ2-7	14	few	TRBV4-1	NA	CASSQDPGSIEQYF	TGCGCCAGCAGCCAAGACCCCGGGTCGATCGAGCAGTACTTC
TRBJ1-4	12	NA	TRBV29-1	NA	CSVEDQGEKLFF	TGCAGCGTTGAAGATCAAGGTGAAAAACTGTTTTTT
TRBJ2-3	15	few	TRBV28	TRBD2	CASSLGGALTDTQYF	TGTGCCAGCAGCCTCGGGGGGGCCCTCACAGATACGCAGTATTTT
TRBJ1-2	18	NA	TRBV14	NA	CASSQESLGAGHFLGYTF	TGTGCCAGCAGCCAAGAATCCCTGGGCGCGGGACACTTCTTAGGCTACACCTTC
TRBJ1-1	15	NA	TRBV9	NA	CASSVVRGAYTEAFF	TGTGCCAGCAGCGTAGTACGGGGGGCGTACACTGAAGCTTTCTTT
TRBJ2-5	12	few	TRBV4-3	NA	CASSHFGSAQYF	TGCGCCAGCAGCCACTTTGGGTCGGCCCAGTACTTC
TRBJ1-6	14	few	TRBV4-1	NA	CASSQILKHSPLHF	TGCGCCAGCAGCCAGATACTCAAACATTCACCCCTCCACTTT
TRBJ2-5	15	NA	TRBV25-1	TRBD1	CASSKRQGKGETQYF	TGTGCCAGCAGTAAGAGACAGGGAAAAGGGGAGACCCAGTACTTC